What follows are 4 T cell receptor beta chains derived from one specimen sequenced in a study of shared clonotypes between healthy human individuals. Assay used: immunoSEQ multiplex PCR; TCRdb lists only in-frame clones, some missing. The sample carries over 2 million clones, approximately 94% recorded once. Only CD45RO-negative cells positively selected for CCR7 counted as naive CD8 cells, so terminally differentiated effector memory CD45RA+ cells were excluded. Source material: naive CD8+ T cells sorted from blood. These receptors all stem from a man younger than 30 in good health.

The chain couples TRBV27 to TRBJ2-7; 10 nucleotides line up with TRBD1. The CDR3 is 15 residues long. Germline CDR1 is MNHEY and CDR2 is SMNVEV (reference sequence). J was trimmed by 3 bases and V by 6 bases; bases with no gene match: 8. CDR3 nucleotide sequence: TGTGCCAGCAGCAATTTCCGGGACAGGGGCTACGAGCAGTACTTC. Translated, it gives CASSNFRDRGYEQYF.

V usage is TRBV7-9 and J usage is TRBJ2-3; 10 nucleotides match TRBD1. Germline V gives CDR1 SEHNR, CDR2 FQNEAQ (reference sequence). V gave up 0 bases and J gave up 2 bases; unmatched junction bases: 2. This CDR3 is built from 16 residues. The CDR3 here is CASSLAGTGVTDTQYF. In DNA, the CDR3 is TGTGCCAGCAGCTTAGCCGGGACAGGGGTCACAGATACGCAGTATTTT. Based on the CDR3 plus reference TRBV7-9 and TRBJ2-3, the full variable domain is DTGVSQNPRHKITKRGQNVTFRCDPISEHNRLYWYRQTLGQGPEFLTYFQNEAQLEKSRLLSDRFSAERPKGSFSTLEIQRTEQGDSAMYLCASSLAGTGVTDTQYFGPGTRLTVL.

V and J are TRBV6-1 and TRBJ2-5; D may be TRBD1 (5 bases). Trimming left V 2 bases short and J 5 bases short, with 12 bases between. Per germline, CDR1 MNHNS and CDR2 SASEGT. This CDR3 has 14 residues. The CDR3 DNA reads as TGTGCCAGCAGTGAATTCCCAGGGCCGGAGACCCAGTACTTC. Translation: CASSEFPGPETQYF.

The chain links TRBV27 to TRBJ2-7; 9 bases are a match to TRBD1. The germline V gene encodes CDR1 MNHEY and CDR2 SMNVEV (reference sequence). CDR3 size: 15 residues. Unmatched junction bases numbered 13, after V lost 8 bases and J lost 5 bases. The DNA of the CDR3 is TGTGCCAGCGGTAAGGGGGGGACAGGGCCCAACGAGCAGTACTTC. Translation: CASGKGGTGPNEQYF.